The clone carrying this TCR beta chain came up a few times. Its antigen is unknown. This specimen belongs to a study of blood T cells in healthy people across ages. Whole-study results and caveats: TCR beta diversity per million T cells fell roughly linearly with age. In long-lived donors, naive CD4+ cell counts and diversity exceeded those of aged donors.

Germline V gene data show CDR1 as DFQATT and CDR2 as SNEGSKA (reference sequence). The germline V and J ends were trimmed by 6 bases and 7 bases, with 12 bases remaining between them. There are 12 residues in the CDR3. A second PCR of 7 to 11 cycles used a sample-barcoded 5' primer and a J-beta primer mix. In TCRdb, the 5' RACE reads were re-called with MiXCR into one record per CDR3 protein. The table records 500,000 to 650,000 distinct CDR3 sequences, roughly a quarter of them present only once. These same data were also listed under a study on T cells of mothers and their children. That paper notes: The authors identified no persistent microchimeric T cell clones.

The rearrangement links TRBV20-1 to TRBJ2-2; D is ambiguous. Source material: blood. This clonotype was obtained from a boy aged 2 to 9 in good health. The CDR3 here is CSAQNPGGELFF. As DNA, the CDR3 is TGCAGTGCCCAAAATCCGGGCGGGGAGCTGTTTTTT.